This T cell receptor (beta chain) was profiled in a study of T cell responses to AZD1222 COVID-19 vaccine. This CDR3 comprises 18 residues. Trimming took 10 bases from V and 7 from J, leaving 29 bases between them. The V gene's germline CDR1 is LNHDA and CDR2 SQIVND (reference sequence). Study conclusions and caveats: Reportedly, close to half of spike-specific TCRs are directed against unmutated variant regions. Spike-specific TCR breadth and depth rose after two AZD1222 doses. Possibly, clonal diversity was underestimated; donors were largely white British and included more females.

A word on this clone: Its antigen is currently unknown.

Measured with immunoSEQ multiplex PCR; TCRdb has only the in-frame clones, and not every one. The sample contains around 150,000 clones, about 80% of which appear only once. The sequence came from an adult in good health. The sequencing used peripheral blood, collected on day 0 of AZD1222 vaccination. This chain connects TRBV19 to TRBJ1-6, with D perhaps matching TRBD1 (5 bases). The CDR3 DNA reads as TGTGCCACTAAAGTTGTGGGACGCGCCGGGAGTCTCAATTCACCCCTCCACTTT. Encoded protein: CATKVVGRAGSLNSPLHF.